This entry concerns a single T cell receptor (beta chain). This CDR3 has 11 residues. V lost 5 bases, J lost 8 bases, and 9 bases lay in between. Germline CDR1 reads MNHEY; CDR2 reads SVGEGT. Under the authors' procedure: Amplified reference gene primers provided the basis for estimating nucleated cell counts. Only in-frame clones appear in the TCRdb table, and some are missing; sequencing was by immunoSEQ multiplex PCR. The DNA was the basis for D and trimming; V, J and clone size are from that table. The sample has over 150,000 clones, just over 90% seen once. This record comes from a study of blood T cell repertoires in COVID-19.

The specimen sequenced was peripheral blood. The sequence came from a man between 18 and 35 years old with COVID-19, enrolled during active disease. The chain recombines TRBV6-2 or TRBV6-3 with TRBJ1-2; D is uncertain. The CDR3: CASSNPRGYTF. The DNA for the CDR3 is TGTGCCAGCAGTAACCCTCGGGGCTACACCTTC.